A selection of T cell receptor beta chains follows, all from one sample in a study of blood T cell repertoires in COVID-19. Sequenced by immunoSEQ multiplex PCR; TCRdb stores in-frame clones only, minus some. The sample shows 140,000 to 150,000 clones, 80% to 85% of them seen only once. Specimen: PBMCs or T cells enriched from blood (not recorded which). The receptors come from a woman aged 45-65 years who had been exposed to COVID-19. Each CDR3 is given with its conserved first and last residue. A D gene is named only where the DNA matches it firmly. Expanded clones are given a class, and other clones once, few, many or no size at all.

V	size	D	J	DNA	CDR3
TRBV19	NA	NA	TRBJ2-3	TGTGCCAGTAGTAACACAGGGTTCGCAGATACGCAGTATTTT	CASSNTGFADTQYF
TRBV12-3/TRBV12-4	NA	NA	TRBJ1-5	TGTGCCAGCAGATCGACAGTCAATCAGCCCCAGCATTTT	CASRSTVNQPQHF
TRBV5-5	NA	NA	TRBJ1-2	TGTGCCAGCAGCTTGGGACATCCTACGACTAACTATGGCTACACCTTC	CASSLGHPTTNYGYTF
TRBV7-2	NA	TRBD2	TRBJ2-5	TGTGCCAGCAGCTTTACTAGCGGCCGAACCCAAGAGACCCAGTACTTC	CASSFTSGRTQETQYF
TRBV3-1/TRBV3-2	NA	TRBD1	TRBJ1-1	TGTGCCAGCAGCCCTGATGACAGGGGTGGCATGAACACTGAAGCTTTCTTT	CASSPDDRGGMNTEAFF
TRBV5-6	NA	NA	TRBJ2-7	TGTGCCAGCAGCCTTGGGGGCCTGCGCGAGCAGTACTTC	CASSLGGLREQYF
TRBV29-1	NA	NA	TRBJ2-5	TGCAGTGATTCCGGGGGGCCCTGGGCGGAGACCCAGTACTTC	CSDSGGPWAETQYF
TRBV5-1	once	NA	TRBJ1-1	TGCGCCAGCAGCCACGGACAGCTCCGAACTATTTCTTTCTTT	CASSHGQLRTISFF
TRBV9	NA	TRBD1	TRBJ1-4	TGTGCCAGCAGCCCGGGGACAGCAGGGGGGGAAAAACTGTTTTTT	CASSPGTAGGEKLFF
TRBV7-2	once	NA	TRBJ1-1	TGTGCCAGCAGCTTAGTTACGGGGGGGAACACTGAAGCTTTCTTT	CASSLVTGGNTEAFF
TRBV11-2	NA	NA	TRBJ1-4	TGTGCCAGCAGCTTAGCCCCGTCGGTACTGTTTTTT	CASSLAPSVLFF
TRBV29-1	NA	TRBD1	TRBJ1-1	TGCAGCGCCCTTTCGGGACAGGGGGCTAAAGCTTTCTTT	CSALSGQGAKAFF
TRBV7-8	NA	NA	TRBJ2-7	TGTGCCAGCAGCCGGACGGGGGTCTACGAGCAGTACTTC	CASSRTGVYEQYF
TRBV4-3	NA	TRBD2	TRBJ2-7	TGCGCCAGCAGCCAAGGCGTACTAGCGGAACTCTACGAGCAGTACTTC	CASSQGVLAELYEQYF
TRBV19	NA	NA	TRBJ2-6	TGTGCCAGTAGTAGGGCGACAGGCGTCCCCTCTGGGGCCAACGTCCTGACTTTC	CASSRATGVPSGANVLTF
TRBV29-1	NA	TRBD2	TRBJ2-7	TGCAGCGTTGATGGACTAGCGGGATATGGTGCCTACGAGCAGTACTTC	CSVDGLAGYGAYEQYF
TRBV5-1	NA	NA	TRBJ2-5	TGCGCCAGCAGCCTAAACGGGATACAAGAGACCCAGTACTTC	CASSLNGIQETQYF
TRBV19	NA	TRBD2	TRBJ2-1	TGTGCCAGTAGTCTCCTAGCGGCCCACAATGAGCAGTTCTTC	CASSLLAAHNEQFF
TRBV9	NA	TRBD1	TRBJ1-1	TGTGCCAGCAGCGTAGGAGGGGGCAGGACTGAAGCTTTCTTT	CASSVGGGRTEAFF
TRBV5-4	NA	NA	TRBJ2-2	TGTGCCAGCACCGTTGGGGTAGCGGCCGGGGAGCTGTTTTTT	CASTVGVAAGELFF
TRBV2	NA	NA	TRBJ1-5	TGTGCCAGCGGGTTGGAGGGCGGTCAGCCCCAGCATTTT	CASGLEGGQPQHF
TRBV7-9	NA	TRBD1	TRBJ1-1	TGTGCCAGCAGCGACCGACAGGGGGCGGGGAACACTGAAGCTTTCTTT	CASSDRQGAGNTEAFF
TRBV6-2/TRBV6-3	NA	TRBD2	TRBJ2-1	TGTGCCAGCAGTTACTCATCGGGGGGATACAATGAGCAGTTCTTC	CASSYSSGGYNEQFF
TRBV4-1	NA	NA	TRBJ2-3	TGCGCCAGCAGCCAAGCGGGGACTCAAGATACGCAGTATTTT	CASSQAGTQDTQYF
TRBV10-1	NA	NA	TRBJ1-3	TGCGCCAGCAGATCGGGAAACACCATATATTTT	CASRSGNTIYF
TRBV18	NA	TRBD1	TRBJ2-5	TGTGCCAGCTCACCAGAGGGGGGACAGGGCCGCCCTCAAGAGACCCAGTACTTC	CASSPEGGQGRPQETQYF
TRBV4-3	few	NA	TRBJ1-1	TGCGCCAGCAGCCAAGATTGGGAGGGGCTCTTCGGGAACACTGAAGCTTTCTTT	CASSQDWEGLFGNTEAFF